These 13 T cell receptor beta chains originate from one sample sequenced in a study of T cells in Graves' hyperthyroidism and ophthalmopathy. TCR beta CDR3 regions were amplified from RNA. First-round RT-PCR of the TCR CDR3 relied on the HTBI primer set. MiXCR, applied by TCRdb to the multiplex PCR reads, yields one record per CDR3 protein. The sample records 700,000 to 850,000 distinct CDR3 sequences, approximately 36% being singletons. The sample was blood. These receptor sequences come from a woman aged 40-49 years with Graves' hyperthyroidism.

This clonotype was recorded many times. The rearrangement uses TRBV14 and TRBJ2-7; TRBD2 agrees at 7 bases. V lost 3 bases to trimming and J lost 0 bases; unmatched junction nucleotides: 5. The CDR3 spans 15 residues. Germline CDR1 reads SGHDN; CDR2 reads FVKESK. CDR3 sequence: CASSHGLGFSYEQYF. CDR3 nucleotide sequence: TGTGCCAGCAGCCATGGACTAGGATTCTCCTACGAGCAGTACTTC.

The V and J genes are TRBV4-3 and TRBJ1-1; D remains unclear. Trimming shortened V by 1 base and J by 8 bases, and 11 bases separated the two germline ends. Germline CDR1 reads LGHNA; CDR2 reads YSLEER. This CDR3 spans 13 amino acids. CDR3 bases: TGCGCCAGCAGCCAAGTTGGGCCCCGAGAAGCTTTCTTT. Translated: CASSQVGPREAFF.

The sample holds a few counts of this clonotype. The junction and the germline gene differ at one end; a read error may be behind it. This chain connects TRBV10-3 to TRBJ2-2, with D perhaps matching TRBD1 or TRBD2 (5 bases each). CDR1 is ENHRY, CDR2 SYGVKD, per germline. CDR3 length: 14 residues. CDR3 DNA sequence: TGTGCCAGCAGTAGCTACCGAGGGGCCGGGGAGCTGTTTTTT. This encodes CASSSYRGAGELFF.

The rearrangement joins TRBV7-9 to TRBJ1-1, with TRBD1 identical over 7 bases. The trim removed 4 bases at V and 2 bases at J, leaving 13 bases unmatched. Germline CDR1 reads SEHNR; CDR2 reads FQNEAQ (reference sequence). The CDR3 extends over 17 amino acids. The CDR3 loop reads CASSSPNRGRRNTEAFF. CDR3 sequence (DNA): TGTGCCAGCAGCTCCCCTAATAGGGGGCGAAGAAACACTGAAGCTTTCTTT.

This sequence joins TRBV7-9 and TRBJ1-1; D is unresolved. The CDR3 has 15 amino acids. V was shortened by 6 bases and J by 0 bases, with 14 bases between the two germline ends. In germline, CDR1 is SEHNR, CDR2 FQNEAQ (reference sequence). CDR3 nucleotide sequence: TGTGCCAGCAGTAGCGGTTTTACATTGAACACTGAAGCTTTCTTT. It specifies CASSSGFTLNTEAFF.

This clonotype was recorded at least ten times. The rearrangement uses TRBV5-6 and TRBJ1-1; TRBD1 agrees at 10 bases. The CDR3 runs to 14 residues. Looked up from germline, CDR1 is SGHDT and CDR2 is YYEEEE. V lost 2 bases, J lost 10 bases, and 8 bases stayed unmatched. Here the CDR3 reads CASSFPGQGSGAFF. The CDR3 DNA follows: TGTGCCAGCAGCTTCCCGGGACAGGGGAGTGGAGCTTTCTTT.

The rearrangement uses TRBV14 and TRBJ2-7; D perhaps matches TRBD2 (5 bases). The CDR3 totals 16 residues. Trimming removed 0 bases at V and 1 base at J, with 13 bases between. Germline CDR1 is SGHDN and CDR2 is FVKESK. In nucleotides, the CDR3 is TGTGCCAGCAGCCAAGAATGGGGAGACGGGTCCTACGAGCAGTACTTC. It yields the protein CASSQEWGDGSYEQYF.

In the case of this clonotype: With a much larger clone just one base away, this may be a read error. The rearrangement uses TRBV7-2 and TRBJ1-1; no firm D call. CDR1 is SGHTA, CDR2 FQGNSA, per germline. This CDR3 comprises 11 residues. This chain's CDR3 is CASRVETEALF. The CDR3 DNA is TGTGCCAGCCGGGTGGAAACTGAAGCTCTCTTT.

The V call is TRBV11-2, the J call TRBJ1-6; D not certain. V shed 1 base and J shed 10 bases, with 14 bases lying between them. This CDR3 contains 15 residues. From germline, CDR1 is SGHAT and CDR2 FQNNGV. The CDR3: CASSLGFGINSPLHF. DNA of the CDR3: TGTGCCAGCAGCTTAGGCTTCGGGATCAACTCACCCCTCCACTTT. The full variable domain, rest sourced from reference TRBV11-2 and TRBJ1-6, is EAGVAQSPRYKIIEKRQSVAFWCNPISGHATLYWYQQILGQGPKLLIQFQNNGVVDDSQLPKDRFSAERLKGVDSTLKIQPAKLEDSAVYLCASSLGFGINSPLHFGNGTRLTVT.

The CDR3 reads CASSFDPRDEQYF. CDR3 coding DNA: TGCGCCAGCAGCTTCGACCCCAGGGACGAGCAGTACTTC. The V gene is TRBV5-1, the J gene TRBJ2-7, with D perhaps matching TRBD1 (5 bases). This CDR3 has 13 amino acids. Trimming pared 2 bases from V and 5 bases from J, leaving 11 bases between. CDR1 SGHRS and CDR2 YFSETQ come from the germline V gene.

This clonotype was counted at least ten times. The chain combines TRBV9 with TRBJ1-6; 7 bases are shared with TRBD1. The ends lost 3 bases at V and 10 bases at J; junction bases unmatched: 13. CDR1 and CDR2 from the germline V gene are SGDLS and YYNGEE. CDR3 size: 16 residues. This CDR3 is CASSGAGGTPGSPLHF. In DNA form, the CDR3 reads TGTGCCAGCAGCGGGGCAGGGGGAACCCCGGGATCACCCCTCCACTTT.

The chain has TRBV10-3 and TRBJ1-2, with 10 bases matching TRBD1. Germline CDR1 is ENHRY and CDR2 is SYGVKD. This CDR3 is 15 amino acids long. V gave up 10 bases and J gave up 0 bases; unmatched junction bases: 8. In DNA, the CDR3 is TGTGCCACCCGGGACAGGGGCGAAGCTAACTATGGCTACACCTTC. Protein product: CATRDRGEANYGYTF.

The gene calls are TRBV10-3 and TRBJ2-4, with 8 bases lining up with TRBD2. CDR1 ENHRY and CDR2 SYGVKD come from the germline V gene. The CDR3 is 15 amino acids. The J segment lost 1 base and the V segment lost 6 bases, leaving 5 bases of the junction unmatched. The CDR3 region is CAISAGTSAKNIQYF. The CDR3 nucleotides read TGTGCCATCAGCGCCGGGACTAGTGCCAAAAACATTCAGTACTTC.